This T cell receptor (beta chain) was captured by sequencing in a study of technical replicates of blood from a few donors (dated by TCRdb to 2016 to 2017). Via the germline V gene, CDR1 is SGDLS and CDR2 YYNGEE. Germline trimming: 0 bases from V, 2 bases from J; junction bases outside gene matches: 9. The CDR3 starts with the cysteine, ends with the phenylalanine, and has 18 residues. Only the CDR3 part of the read is kept: 54 bases, read in frame from the first base. Receptor libraries were prepared by the immunoSEQ multiplex PCR assay. Here the immuneACCESS table is served through TCRdb, limited to in-frame sequences with V and J called. Missing clones are a known gap in these copies; in checked studies unresolved V genes cover under half, and the rest lacks a known reason. This sample is represented by approximately 87,000 clones; around 94% of them were singletons. Of the sample, under 0.3% falls within the top ten clones.

Comments on this clone: Its binding antigen is unknown. One base away there is no much larger clone; base qualities are not given.

The sample taken for sequencing was T cells isolated from PBMCs. The origin of this receptor is a human donor in good health. Recombination linked TRBV9 to TRBJ2-7; TRBD2 fits 12 bases in the junction. The sequenced DNA is TGTGCCAGCAGCGTAGCCGGCGACACTAGCGGGGGGCCCTACGAGCAGTACTTC. This codes for CASSVAGDTSGGPYEQYF.